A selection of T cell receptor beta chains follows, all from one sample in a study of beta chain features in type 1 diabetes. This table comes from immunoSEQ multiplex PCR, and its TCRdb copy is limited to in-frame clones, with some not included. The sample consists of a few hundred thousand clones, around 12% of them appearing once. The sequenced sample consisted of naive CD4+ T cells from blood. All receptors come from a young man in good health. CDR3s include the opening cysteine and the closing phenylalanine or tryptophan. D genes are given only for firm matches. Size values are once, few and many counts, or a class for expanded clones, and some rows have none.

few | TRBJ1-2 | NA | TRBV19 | TGTGCCAGTAGTATCACCCTGAGATCAAATGGCTACACCTTC | CASSITLRSNGYTF
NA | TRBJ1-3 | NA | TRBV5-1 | TGCGCCAGCAGCTTTACAGGGTTTGGAAACACCATATATTTT | CASSFTGFGNTIYF
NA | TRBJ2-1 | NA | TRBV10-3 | TGTGCCATCAGTGAGAGGGGCGTAAATGAGCAGTTCTTC | CAISERGVNEQFF
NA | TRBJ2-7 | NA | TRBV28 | TGTGCCAGCAGTGGCGCGGGACGGGTAATGAACGAGCAGTACTTC | CASSGAGRVMNEQYF
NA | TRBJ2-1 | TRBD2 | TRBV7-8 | TGTGCCAGCAGCCCGCGACTAGCGGGAGGGCTTCGGTCCTACAATGAGCAGTTCTTC | CASSPRLAGGLRSYNEQFF
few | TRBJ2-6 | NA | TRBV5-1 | TGCGCCAGCAGCAGGGGATTCGACTCTGGGGCCAACGTCCTGACTTTC | CASSRGFDSGANVLTF
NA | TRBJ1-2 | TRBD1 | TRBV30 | TGTGCCTGGGTCGGGACAGGGGTGCGTGGCTACACCTTC | CAWVGTGVRGYTF
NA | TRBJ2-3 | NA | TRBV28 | TGTGCCAGCAGTTTCCCCGGATTGGGGAGGGGGGGAGATACGCAGTATTTT | CASSFPGLGRGGDTQYF
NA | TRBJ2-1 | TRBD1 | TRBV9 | TGTGCCAGCAGCGGACGGGACAGGGGCCTTCCTCAGTTCTTC | CASSGRDRGLPQFF
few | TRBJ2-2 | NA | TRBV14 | TGTGCCAGCAGCCCGATATCAGTCGGGGAGCTGTTTTTT | CASSPISVGELFF
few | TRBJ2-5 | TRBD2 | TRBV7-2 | TGTGCCAGCAGTCGTACCGGGGGGGAGACCCAGTACTTC | CASSRTGGETQYF
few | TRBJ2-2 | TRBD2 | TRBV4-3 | TGCGCCAGCAGCCAACTTGGGGGGGGGAACACCGGGGAGCTGTTTTTT | CASSQLGGGNTGELFF
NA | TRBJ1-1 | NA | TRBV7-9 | TGTGCCAGCAGCTTAAAGACAGAGATGAACACTGAAGCTTTCTTT | CASSLKTEMNTEAFF
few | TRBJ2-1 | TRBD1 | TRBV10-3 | TGTGCCATCAGGACAGGGTTTGGTGAGCAGTTCTTC | CAIRTGFGEQFF
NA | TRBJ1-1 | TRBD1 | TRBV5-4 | TGTGCCAGCAGCCCGAACTCGGGACAGCGAAGCGCTGAAGCTTTCTTT | CASSPNSGQRSAEAFF
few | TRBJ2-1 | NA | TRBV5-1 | TGCGCCAGCAGCTTGGCGGGAGCGGCCTACAATGAGCAGTTCTTC | CASSLAGAAYNEQFF
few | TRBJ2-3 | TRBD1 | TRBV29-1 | TGCAGCGCGGGACAGGGTGGCACAGATACGCAGTATTTT | CSAGQGGTDTQYF
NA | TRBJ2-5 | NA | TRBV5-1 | TGCGCCAGCAATGCTCAGCAAGAGACCCAGTACTTC | CASNAQQETQYF
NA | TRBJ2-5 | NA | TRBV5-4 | TGTGCCAGCAGCTCTAGCCGGGGAGCCGGGGAGACCCAGTACTTC | CASSSSRGAGETQYF
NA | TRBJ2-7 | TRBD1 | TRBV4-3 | TGCGCCAGCAGCCAGAGCAGGGGGTATTTCTACGAGCAGTACTTC | CASSQSRGYFYEQYF
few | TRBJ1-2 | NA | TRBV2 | TGTGCCAGCAGTGAATTTAGCTTTAACTATGGCTACACCTTC | CASSEFSFNYGYTF
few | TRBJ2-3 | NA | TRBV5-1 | TGCGCCAGCAGCTTGGCTGGCACAGATACGCAGTATTTT | CASSLAGTDTQYF
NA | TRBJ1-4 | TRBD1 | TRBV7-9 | TGTGCCAGCAGCTTAATACAGGGGCAGGAAAAACTGTTTTTT | CASSLIQGQEKLFF
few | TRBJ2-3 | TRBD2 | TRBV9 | TGTGCCAGCAGCGTACCCGGGACTAGCGGGAGATTAGATACGCAGTATTTT | CASSVPGTSGRLDTQYF
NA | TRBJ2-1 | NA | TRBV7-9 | TGTGCCAGCAGCTATCCCCCCAAGCGGGCCAGAAGTTACAATGAGCAGTTCTTC | CASSYPPKRARSYNEQFF
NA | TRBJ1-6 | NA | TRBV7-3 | TGTGCCAGCAGCTTCGACAGGTGGTCACCCCTCCACTTT | CASSFDRWSPLHF
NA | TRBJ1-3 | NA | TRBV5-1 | TGCGCCAGCAGCTTGGGTTGGCCAGGCGCATCTGGAAACACCATATATTTT | CASSLGWPGASGNTIYF
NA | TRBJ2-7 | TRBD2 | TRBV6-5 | TGTGCCAGCGGACGAGGGACTAGGGGTGACGAGCAGTACTTC | CASGRGTRGDEQYF
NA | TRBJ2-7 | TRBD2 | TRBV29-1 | TGCAGCGGCGGCGGGAGGGCCGTTTCCCAGCAGTACTTC | CSGGGRAVSQQYF
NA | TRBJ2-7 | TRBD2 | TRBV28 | TGTGCCAGCGGGACTAGTCAGTACGAGCAGTACTTC | CASGTSQYEQYF
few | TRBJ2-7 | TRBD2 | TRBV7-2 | TGTGCCAGCAGCTGGAGCGGGAGCTCCTACGAGCAGTACTTC | CASSWSGSSYEQYF
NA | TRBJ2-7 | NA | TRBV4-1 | TGCGCCAGCAGCCAACTCCGGGGGGCTTTTGTGCAGTACTTC | CASSQLRGAFVQYF
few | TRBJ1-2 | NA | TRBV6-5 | TGTGCCAGCAGTTACGCGGGTGGTGGCTACACCTTC | CASSYAGGGYTF
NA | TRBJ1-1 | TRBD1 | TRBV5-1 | TGCGCCAGCAGCCGGGACAGCCCTGGAACTGAAGCTTTCTTT | CASSRDSPGTEAFF
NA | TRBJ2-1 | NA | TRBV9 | TGTGCCAGCAGTATAGCAGGGTACAATGAGCAGTTCTTC | CASSIAGYNEQFF
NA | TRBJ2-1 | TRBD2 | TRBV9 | TGTGCCAGCAGCGCGAGCGGGATTGCCGGGAATGAGCAGTTCTTC | CASSASGIAGNEQFF
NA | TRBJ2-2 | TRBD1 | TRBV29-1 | TGCAGCGTCGACAGGGGCAACACCGGGGAGCTGTTTTTT | CSVDRGNTGELFF
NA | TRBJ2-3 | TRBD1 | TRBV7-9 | TGTGCCAGCAGCGAGAGATGGGACAGACCAGATACGCAGTATTTT | CASSERWDRPDTQYF
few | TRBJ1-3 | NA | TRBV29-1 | TGCAGCGTTGGGGACGGGAGCTCTGGAAACACCATATATTTT | CSVGDGSSGNTIYF
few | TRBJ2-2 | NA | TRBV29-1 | TGCAGCGTTGACGGGAGCGGCACCGGGGAGCTGTTTTTT | CSVDGSGTGELFF
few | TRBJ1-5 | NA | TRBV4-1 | TGCGCCAGCAGCCTGGGACTCAATAGCAATCAGCCCCAGCATTTT | CASSLGLNSNQPQHF
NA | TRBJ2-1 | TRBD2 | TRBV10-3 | TGTGCCATCAGTGACCAGACTAGCGGGGCCGTCAATGAGCAGTTCTTC | CAISDQTSGAVNEQFF
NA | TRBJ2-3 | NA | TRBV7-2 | TGTGCCAGCAGCTTATCATTCGCAGGGGAAGATACGCAGTATTTT | CASSLSFAGEDTQYF
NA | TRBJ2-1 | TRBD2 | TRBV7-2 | TGTGCCAGCAGTTCCCGGGGGGTTGAGCAGTTCTTC | CASSSRGVEQFF
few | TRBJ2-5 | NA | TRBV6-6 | TGTGCCAGCAGTGGGCCCCCCCAAGAGACCCAGTACTTC | CASSGPPQETQYF
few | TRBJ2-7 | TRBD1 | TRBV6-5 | TGTGCCAGCAGTCGCGACCGGGACAGAAACTACGAGCAGTACTTC | CASSRDRDRNYEQYF
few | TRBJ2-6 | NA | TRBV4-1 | TGCGCCAGCAGCCCTTGGGGGCGGAGGTCGGCCAACGTCCTGACTTTC | CASSPWGRRSANVLTF
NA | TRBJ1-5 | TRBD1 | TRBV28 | TGTGCCAGCACCCTGATGGACAGGTTGTTTCAGCCCCAGCATTTT | CASTLMDRLFQPQHF
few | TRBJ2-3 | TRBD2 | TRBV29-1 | TGCAGCGTTGGGGGCCGGGAGGCGGGTAACACAGATACGCAGTATTTT | CSVGGREAGNTDTQYF
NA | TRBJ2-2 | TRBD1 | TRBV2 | TGTGCCAGCAACGGACAGGGGAACACCGGGGAGCTGTTTTTT | CASNGQGNTGELFF